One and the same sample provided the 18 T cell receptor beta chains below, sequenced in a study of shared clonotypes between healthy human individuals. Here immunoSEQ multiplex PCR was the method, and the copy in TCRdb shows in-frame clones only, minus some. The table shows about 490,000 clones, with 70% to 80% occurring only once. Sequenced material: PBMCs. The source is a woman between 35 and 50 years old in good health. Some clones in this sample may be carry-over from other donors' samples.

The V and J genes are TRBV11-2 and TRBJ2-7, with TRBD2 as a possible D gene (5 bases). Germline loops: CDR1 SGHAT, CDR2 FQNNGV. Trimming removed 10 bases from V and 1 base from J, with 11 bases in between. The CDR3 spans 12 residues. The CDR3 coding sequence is TGTGCCACCCGGACTCTTTCCTACGAGCAGTACTTC. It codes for CATRTLSYEQYF.

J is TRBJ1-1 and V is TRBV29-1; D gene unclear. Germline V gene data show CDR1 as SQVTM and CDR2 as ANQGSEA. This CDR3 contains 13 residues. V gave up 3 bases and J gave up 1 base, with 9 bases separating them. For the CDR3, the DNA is TGCAGCGTTGAGTCGGTAACGAACACTGAAGCTTTCTTT. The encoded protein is CSVESVTNTEAFF. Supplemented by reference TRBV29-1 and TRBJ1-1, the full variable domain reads SAVISQKPSRDICQRGTSLTIQCQVDSQVTMMFWYRQQPGQSLTLIATANQGSEATYESGFVIDKFPISRPNLTFSTLTVSNMSPEDSSIYLCSVESVTNTEAFFGQGTRLTVV.

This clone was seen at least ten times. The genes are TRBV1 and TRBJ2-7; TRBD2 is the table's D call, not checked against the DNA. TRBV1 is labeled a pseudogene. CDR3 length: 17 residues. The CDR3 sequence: CTSSQRTSGRTAREQYF. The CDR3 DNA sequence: TGCACCAGCAGCCAGCGGACTAGCGGGAGAACAGCTAGGGAGCAGTACTTC.

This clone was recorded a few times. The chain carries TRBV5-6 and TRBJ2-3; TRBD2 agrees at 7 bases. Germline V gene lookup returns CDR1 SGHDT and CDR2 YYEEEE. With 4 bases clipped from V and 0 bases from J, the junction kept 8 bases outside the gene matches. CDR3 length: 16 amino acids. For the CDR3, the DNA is TGTGCCAGCAGCCCGGGGGGAGGCCTAAGCACAGATACGCAGTATTTT. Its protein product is CASSPGGGLSTDTQYF.

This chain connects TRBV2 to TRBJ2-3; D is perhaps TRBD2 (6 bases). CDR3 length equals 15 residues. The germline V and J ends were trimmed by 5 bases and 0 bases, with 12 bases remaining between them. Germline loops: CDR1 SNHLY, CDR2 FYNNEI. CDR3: CASSTPGTSTDTQYF. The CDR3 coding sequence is TGTGCCAGCAGTACACCCGGGACTAGCACAGATACGCAGTATTTT.

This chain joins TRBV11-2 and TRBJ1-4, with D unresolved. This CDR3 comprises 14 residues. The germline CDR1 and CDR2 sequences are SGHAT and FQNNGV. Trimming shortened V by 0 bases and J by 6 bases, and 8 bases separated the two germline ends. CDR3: CASSLDAGDEKLFF. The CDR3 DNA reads TGTGCCAGCAGCTTAGATGCAGGTGATGAAAAACTGTTTTTT.

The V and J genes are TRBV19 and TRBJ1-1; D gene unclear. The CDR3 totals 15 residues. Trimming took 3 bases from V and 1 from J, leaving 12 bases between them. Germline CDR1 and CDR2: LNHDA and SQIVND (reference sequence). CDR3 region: CASSMGWHRNTEAFF. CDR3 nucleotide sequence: TGTGCCAGTAGTATGGGTTGGCACCGGAACACTGAAGCTTTCTTT.

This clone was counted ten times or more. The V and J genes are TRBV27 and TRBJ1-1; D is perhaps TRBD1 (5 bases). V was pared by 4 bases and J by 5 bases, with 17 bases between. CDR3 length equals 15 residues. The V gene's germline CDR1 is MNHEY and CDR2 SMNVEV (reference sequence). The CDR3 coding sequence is TGTGCCAGCAGTTCAATTATCTCCTGGGGGACTGAAGCTTTCTTT. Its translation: CASSSIISWGTEAFF.

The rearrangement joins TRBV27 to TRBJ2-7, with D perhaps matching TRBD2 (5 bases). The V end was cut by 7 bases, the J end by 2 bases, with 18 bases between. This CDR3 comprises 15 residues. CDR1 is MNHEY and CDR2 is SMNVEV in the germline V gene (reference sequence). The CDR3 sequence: CASNPGGRVPYEQYF. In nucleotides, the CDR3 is TGTGCCAGCAACCCGGGTGGGCGGGTGCCCTACGAGCAGTACTTC.

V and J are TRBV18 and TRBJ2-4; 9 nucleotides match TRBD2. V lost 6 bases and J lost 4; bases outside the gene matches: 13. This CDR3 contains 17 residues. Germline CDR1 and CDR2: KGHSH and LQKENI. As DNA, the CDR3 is TGTGCCAGCTCCACGATGGGACTAGCAGATGGGAAAAACATTCAGTACTTC. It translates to CASSTMGLADGKNIQYF.

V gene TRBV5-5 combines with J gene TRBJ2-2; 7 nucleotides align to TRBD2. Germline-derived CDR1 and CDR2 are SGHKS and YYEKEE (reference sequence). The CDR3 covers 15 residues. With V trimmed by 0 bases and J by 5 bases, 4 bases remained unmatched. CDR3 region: CASSLAGGGTGELFF. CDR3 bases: TGTGCCAGCAGCTTGGCGGGAGGCGGGACCGGGGAGCTGTTTTTT.

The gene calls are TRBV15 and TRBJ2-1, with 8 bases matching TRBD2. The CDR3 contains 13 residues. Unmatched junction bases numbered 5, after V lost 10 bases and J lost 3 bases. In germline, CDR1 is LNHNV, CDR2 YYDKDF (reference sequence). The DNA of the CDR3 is TGTGCCATCGAGCGGGAGTACTACAATGAGCAGTTCTTC. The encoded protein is CAIEREYYNEQFF.

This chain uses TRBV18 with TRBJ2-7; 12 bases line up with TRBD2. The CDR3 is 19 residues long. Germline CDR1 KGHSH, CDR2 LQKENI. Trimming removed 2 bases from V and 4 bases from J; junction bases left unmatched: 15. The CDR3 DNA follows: TGTGCCAGCTCACCAACGACGGCGATGACTAGCGGGAGACCTTACGAGCAGTACTTC. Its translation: CASSPTTAMTSGRPYEQYF.

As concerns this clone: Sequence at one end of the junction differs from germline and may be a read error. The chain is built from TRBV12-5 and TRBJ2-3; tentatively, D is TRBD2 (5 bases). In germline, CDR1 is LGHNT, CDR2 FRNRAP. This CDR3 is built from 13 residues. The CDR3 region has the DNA TGTGCTAGTGGAAACGCGGGCACAGATGCGCAGTATTTT. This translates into CASGNAGTDAQYF.

CDR3 region: CASSLILAAGNEQFF. Here the CDR3 DNA reads TGTGCCAGCAGCCTGATACTAGCGGCTGGCAATGAGCAGTTCTTC. The chain has TRBV7-2 and TRBJ2-1, with 8 bases that match TRBD2. Per germline, CDR1 SGHTA and CDR2 FQGNSA. The V and J ends lost 5 bases and 6 bases, in that order; junction bases with no gene match: 9. CDR3 size: 15 residues.

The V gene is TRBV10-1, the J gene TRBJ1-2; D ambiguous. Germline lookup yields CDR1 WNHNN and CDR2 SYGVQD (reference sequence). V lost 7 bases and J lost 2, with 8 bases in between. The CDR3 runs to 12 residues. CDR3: CASTPVNYGYTF. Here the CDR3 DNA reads TGCGCCAGCACCCCGGTCAACTATGGCTACACCTTC.

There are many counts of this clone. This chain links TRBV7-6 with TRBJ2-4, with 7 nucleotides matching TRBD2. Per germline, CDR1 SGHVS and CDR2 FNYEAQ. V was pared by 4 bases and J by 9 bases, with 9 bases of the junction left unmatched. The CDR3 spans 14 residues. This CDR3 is CASSSGLGSSIQYF. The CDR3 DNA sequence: TGTGCCAGCAGCTCCGGACTAGGAAGTAGCATTCAGTACTTC.

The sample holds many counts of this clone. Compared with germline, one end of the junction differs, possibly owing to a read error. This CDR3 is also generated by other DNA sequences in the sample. CDR3 region: CASSPRGAWTEAFF. In DNA, the CDR3 is TGTGCCAGCAGCCCTCGAGGGGCTTGGACTGAAGCTTTCTTT. The V gene is TRBV5-1, the J gene TRBJ1-1, with a possible D match to TRBD1 (5 bases). The CDR3 is 14 residues long. Germline V lookup: CDR1 SGHRS, CDR2 YFSETQ.